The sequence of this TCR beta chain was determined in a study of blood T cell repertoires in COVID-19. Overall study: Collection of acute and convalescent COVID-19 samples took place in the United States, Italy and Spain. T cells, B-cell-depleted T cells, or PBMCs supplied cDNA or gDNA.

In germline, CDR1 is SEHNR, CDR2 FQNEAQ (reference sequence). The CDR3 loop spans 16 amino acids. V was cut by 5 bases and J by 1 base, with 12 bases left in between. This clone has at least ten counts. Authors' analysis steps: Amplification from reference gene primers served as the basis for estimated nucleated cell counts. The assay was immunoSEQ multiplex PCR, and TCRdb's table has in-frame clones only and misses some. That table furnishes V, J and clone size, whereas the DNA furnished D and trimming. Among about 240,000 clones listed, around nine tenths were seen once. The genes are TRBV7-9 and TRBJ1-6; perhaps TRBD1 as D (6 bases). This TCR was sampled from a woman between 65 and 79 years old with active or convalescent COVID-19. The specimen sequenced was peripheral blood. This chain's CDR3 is CASSPSTGSYNSPLHF. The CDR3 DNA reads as TGTGCCAGCAGCCCATCCACAGGGTCCTATAATTCACCCCTCCACTTT.